These T cell receptor beta chains were read from a single sample in a study of OX40 agonist ivuxolimab in advanced cancers. Sequencing used immunoSEQ multiplex PCR; TCRdb keeps in-frame clones, though not all of them. The sample lists about 59,000 clones, over 70% occurring once. Sequenced here: CD4+ or CD8+ T cells sorted from blood, sampled in a trial of the OX40 agonist ivuxolimab. These receptors were taken from an adult with an advanced solid tumor such as melanoma, head and neck, liver or kidney cancer. CDR3s include the opening cysteine and the closing phenylalanine or tryptophan. The D gene is left open where the match is weak. Clone sizes are given selectively: once, few, many, or a class where the clone is expanded.

d_call j_call clone_size v_call cdr3_nt cdr3_aa
- TRBJ1-1 - TRBV6-1 TGTGCCAGCAGTGAGGCGGGAGAAGGTGAAGCTTTCTTT CASSEAGEGEAFF
- TRBJ2-5 - TRBV7-8 TGTGCCAGCAGCCCTACGGATGAGACCCAGTACTTC CASSPTDETQYF
- TRBJ2-6 - TRBV7-2 TGTGCCAGCAGACTTCGCGACGGGACAAATGTCCCTGGGGCCAACGTCCTGACTTTC CASRLRDGTNVPGANVLTF
- TRBJ2-7 - TRBV5-1 TGCGCCAGCAGCTTGGCCGGTTTAGCACCTACCGAGCAGTACTTC CASSLAGLAPTEQYF
TRBD1 TRBJ2-5 - TRBV9 TGTGCCAGCAGCCCCACAGGGGCTCAAGAGACCCAGTACTTC CASSPTGAQETQYF
- TRBJ1-4 - TRBV7-2 TGTGCCAGCAGCTCGAAAGACGGGGGGTTAGGCGAAAAACTGTTTTTT CASSSKDGGLGEKLFF
TRBD1 TRBJ1-4 once TRBV29-1 TGCAGCGTGGGGAAGGGAACAGGGGGCTCTAATGAAAAACTGTTTTTT CSVGKGTGGSNEKLFF
TRBD1 TRBJ1-6 once TRBV5-4 TGTGCCAGCAGCTTGGGGGACAGACATTCACCCCTCCACTTT CASSLGDRHSPLHF
TRBD2 TRBJ2-1 - TRBV6-6 TGTGCCAGCAGTGGTCATAGCGGGAGCTCCTACAATGAGCAGTTCTTC CASSGHSGSSYNEQFF
TRBD1 TRBJ1-4 - TRBV6-5 TGTGCCAGCAGTCAGGACAGGGGAGGGGAAAAACTGTTTTTT CASSQDRGGEKLFF
- TRBJ1-1 - TRBV5-6 TGTGCCAGCAGCTTGGAGGGGAACACTGAAGCTTTCTTT CASSLEGNTEAFF
- TRBJ2-3 - TRBV5-4 TGTGCCAGCAGCTTGGATACGAGTACGCAGTATTTT CASSLDTSTQYF
- TRBJ1-1 once TRBV2 TGTGCCAGCAGACCGGGACGGGCGAACACTGAAGCTTTCTTT CASRPGRANTEAFF
- TRBJ1-2 - TRBV6-1 TGTGCCAGCTCCGAGGCTAACTATGGCTACACCTTC CASSEANYGYTF
- TRBJ2-2 - TRBV19 TGTGCCAGTAGTAGGGTGGCGGGATTACGGACCGGGGAGCTGTTTTTT CASSRVAGLRTGELFF
TRBD1 TRBJ1-2 - TRBV28 TGTGCCAGCAGTCTACGAGGGACAGGGAACTATGGCTACACCTTC CASSLRGTGNYGYTF